These 20 T cell receptor beta chains were sequenced from one sample in a study of a mutant IDH1 vaccine in newly diagnosed glioma. Sequencing was performed with immunoSEQ multiplex PCR; in TCRdb, only in-frame clones are kept and a portion is missing. Seen here are 35,000 to 45,000 clones, approximately 80% observed once, and the top ten hold approximately 4.8%. These receptors lack a known antigen. Described time point: week 35, safety follow-up. In every dose of vaccine, 300 ug of mutant IDH1 20-mer peptide was given alongside topical imiquimod. Here the sequenced sample was PBMCs, taken from a glioma patient whose treatment included an IDH1 peptide vaccine. Every receptor here comes from a woman in her forties or fifties with glioma.

V usage is TRBV9 and J usage is TRBJ1-3; 11 bases match TRBD1. The CDR3 covers 18 residues. J was trimmed by 9 bases and V by 0 bases; bases with no gene match: 14. Germline CDR1 is SGDLS and CDR2 is YYNGEE. The CDR3 is CASSVATGTGGGGGTIYF. As DNA, the CDR3 is TGTGCCAGCAGCGTAGCCACCGGGACAGGGGGAGGCGGAGGCACCATATATTTT.

The chain's CDR3 is CASTPWESDYGYTF. The CDR3 DNA reads as TGTGCCAGCACCCCATGGGAGAGTGACTATGGCTACACCTTC. This rearrangement joins TRBV28 to TRBJ1-2; D remains ambiguous. CDR3 length: 14 residues. Germline CDR1 is MDHEN and CDR2 is SYDVKM. Between the trimmed V and J ends, which lost 7 bases and 3 bases, there was a span of 15 bases.

The chain links TRBV6-6 to TRBJ2-3; tentative D call: TRBD1 (6 bases). The CDR3 covers 13 residues. V lost 7 bases to trimming and J lost 1 base, with 9 bases between them. Germline CDR1 reads MNHNY; CDR2 reads SVGAGI (reference sequence). The CDR3 DNA is TGTGCCAGCAATGCAGGGGGCACAGATACGCAGTATTTT. Its protein product is CASNAGGTDTQYF.

The chain recombines TRBV4-2 with TRBJ2-5, with 9 bases aligning to TRBD2. Germline values: CDR1 LGHNA, CDR2 YNFKEQ. The CDR3 length is 17 residues. Trimming took 1 base from V and 3 from J; bases not matched to a gene: 9. CDR3 nucleotides: TGTGCCAGCAGCCAAGGACCGGGCGGGGGGGGAGAAGAGACCCAGTACTTC. Protein sequence: CASSQGPGGGGEETQYF.

This chain links TRBV7-9 with TRBJ1-1; D may be TRBD1 (5 bases). The CDR3 sequence is 12 residues long. Trimming cost V 2 bases and J 5 bases, with 6 bases left between them. Germline-derived CDR1 and CDR2 are SEHNR and FQNEAQ (reference sequence). CDR3 DNA: TGTGCCAGCAGCTTAAGGACAACTGAAGCTTTCTTT. Amino acid sequence: CASSLRTTEAFF.

This chain connects TRBV27 to TRBJ1-2, with TRBD1 matching over 8 bases. This CDR3 comprises 14 residues. V shed 2 bases, J shed 8 bases, and the junction held 7 bases outside the gene matches. Germline-derived CDR1 and CDR2 are MNHEY and SMNVEV (reference sequence). CDR3 coding DNA: TGTGCCAGCAGTTTACGTCAGGGGGCACGGGGCTACACCTTC. Amino acids: CASSLRQGARGYTF.

This rearrangement joins TRBV5-6 to TRBJ2-3; TRBD1 matches at 7 bases. The CDR3 loop spans 16 amino acids. J gave up 0 bases and V 4 bases, and 8 bases lay outside the gene matches. Germline values: CDR1 SGHDT, CDR2 YYEEEE. CDR3 bases: TGTGCCAGCAGCGAACAGGGGACGACTAGCACAGATACGCAGTATTTT. It encodes CASSEQGTTSTDTQYF.

This rearrangement joins TRBV19 to TRBJ1-5, with D unresolved. CDR1 and CDR2 (germline): LNHDA, SQIVND (reference sequence). V dropped 8 bases and J dropped 0 bases, with 20 bases sitting between them. The CDR3 length is 17 residues. The CDR3 region is CASDPRGRWDSNQPQHF. CDR3 DNA sequence: TGTGCCAGTGACCCACGCGGAAGGTGGGATAGCAATCAGCCCCAGCATTTT.

CDR3 loop: CASSLSRSSGNTIYF. For the CDR3, the DNA is TGTGCCAGCAGCTTGTCGCGGTCCTCTGGAAACACCATATATTTT. The rearrangement links TRBV5-5 to TRBJ1-3, with D hard to call. V was shortened by 1 base and J by 0 bases, with 8 bases between the two germline ends. CDR3 length equals 15 residues. The germline V gene encodes CDR1 SGHKS and CDR2 YYEKEE (reference sequence).

The chain employs TRBV5-4 and TRBJ2-2; 15 bases align to TRBD2. The V gene's germline CDR1 is SGHNT and CDR2 YYREEE (reference sequence). CDR3 length: 18 amino acids. V was pared by 3 bases and J by 1 base, with 4 bases of the junction left unmatched. CDR3 DNA sequence: TGTGCCAGCAGCTCTGGACTAGCGGGGGGGATGAACACCGGGGAGCTGTTTTTT. Translated: CASSSGLAGGMNTGELFF.

This chain links TRBV6-5 with TRBJ1-1, with a tentative D call TRBD1 (6 bases). V lost 5 bases to trimming and J lost 8 bases, with 12 bases between them. This CDR3 spans 12 amino acids. The germline V gene has CDR1 MNHEY and CDR2 SVGAGI. For the CDR3, the DNA is TGTGCCAGCAGTCGTGGGGGCGGAGAAGCTTTCTTT. Amino acids: CASSRGGGEAFF.

The chain joins TRBV19 to TRBJ1-4; the D gene is possibly TRBD1 (6 bases). Trimming took off 7 bases at V and 4 bases at J, with 16 bases between the two ends. The CDR3 contains 15 residues. Germline V gene lookup returns CDR1 LNHDA and CDR2 SQIVND (reference sequence). CDR3 sequence (DNA): TGTGCCAGTAAGAGTCCGGGGGCCGATAATGAAAAACTGTTTTTT. Translating gives CASKSPGADNEKLFF.

This chain links TRBV19 with TRBJ2-7; 9 bases fit TRBD1. The trim removed 2 bases at V and 3 bases at J, leaving 11 bases unmatched. The CDR3 length is 17 residues. The germline V gene has CDR1 LNHDA and CDR2 SQIVND (reference sequence). The CDR3 bases are TGTGCCAGTAGTATACGAGACAGGGGGACCCTTGACTACGAGCAGTACTTC. This sequence encodes CASSIRDRGTLDYEQYF.

This sequence joins TRBV7-2 and TRBJ1-3; D is unclear. The CDR3 is made up of 14 amino acids. Per germline, CDR1 SGHTA and CDR2 FQGNSA. V was trimmed by 0 bases and J by 0 bases, leaving 3 bases between them. DNA of the CDR3: TGTGCCAGCAGCTTAGCGGACTCTGGAAACACCATATATTTT. Its protein is CASSLADSGNTIYF.

The genes are TRBV29-1 and TRBJ1-1; no clear D gene. The germline CDR1 and CDR2 sequences are SQVTM and ANQGSEA. The length of the CDR3 is 11 residues. The CDR3 nucleotides are TGCATCTTCCTTAAGAACACTGAAGCTTTCTTT. Protein sequence: CIFLKNTEAFF. The full variable domain, rest sourced from reference TRBV29-1 and TRBJ1-1, is SAVISQKPSRDICQRGTSLTIQCQVDSQVTMMFWYRQQPGQSLTLIATANQGSEATYESGFVIDKFPISRPNLTFSTLTVSNMSPEDSSIYLCIFLKNTEAFFGQGTRLTVV.

The chain recombines TRBV5-4 with TRBJ1-1; 7 bases align to TRBD1. Germline values: CDR1 SGHNT, CDR2 YYREEE (reference sequence). The J segment lost 3 bases and the V segment lost 1 base, leaving 3 bases of the junction unmatched. The CDR3 loop spans 14 amino acids. CDR3 in amino acids: CASSLRTGHTEAFF. DNA for the CDR3: TGTGCCAGCAGCTTGAGGACAGGTCACACTGAAGCTTTCTTT.

The gene calls are TRBV7-2 and TRBJ1-6, with D perhaps TRBD1 (6 bases). Deletions cut 2 bases from V and 9 bases from J, with 11 bases between. Per germline, CDR1 SGHTA and CDR2 FQGNSA. The CDR3 is 14 residues long. This CDR3 reads CASSLLGASSPLHF. The CDR3 DNA follows: TGTGCCAGCAGCTTACTGGGGGCGTCTTCACCCCTCCACTTT.

The chain carries TRBV19 and TRBJ2-2, with a tentative D call TRBD1 (5 bases). This CDR3 contains 14 residues. Germline assignment: CDR1 LNHDA and CDR2 SQIVND (reference sequence). Trimming cost V 6 bases and J 1 base, with 9 bases left between them. DNA of the CDR3: TGTGCCAGTAGAGCAGGGATGAACACCGGGGAGCTGTTTTTT. This translates into CASRAGMNTGELFF. The full variable domain, with the rest looked up from reference TRBV19 and TRBJ2-2, is DGGITQSPKYLFRKEGQNVTLSCEQNLNHDAMYWYRQDPGQGLRLIYYSQIVNDFQKGDIAEGYSVSREKKESFPLTVTSAQKNPTAFYLCASRAGMNTGELFFGEGSRLTVL.

This clone came up once. The V call is TRBV6-1, the J call TRBJ1-3; possible D gene TRBD1, 6 bases. Trimming took 2 bases from V and 2 from J, leaving 10 bases between them. CDR3 size: 15 residues. The germline gives CDR1 MNHNS, CDR2 SASEGT. CDR3 residues: CASSERGITGNTIYF. The DNA for the CDR3 is TGTGCCAGCAGTGAAAGGGGGATAACTGGAAACACCATATATTTT.

This chain joins TRBV7-9 and TRBJ1-1, with TRBD1 as a possible D gene (5 bases). The CDR3 has 14 residues. Trimming removed 3 bases at V and 4 bases at J, with 12 bases between. The germline gives CDR1 SEHNR, CDR2 FQNEAQ (reference sequence). For the CDR3, the DNA is TGTGCCAGCAGCTTGACCTTGGGGGGCACTGAAGCTTTCTTT. Its protein product is CASSLTLGGTEAFF.